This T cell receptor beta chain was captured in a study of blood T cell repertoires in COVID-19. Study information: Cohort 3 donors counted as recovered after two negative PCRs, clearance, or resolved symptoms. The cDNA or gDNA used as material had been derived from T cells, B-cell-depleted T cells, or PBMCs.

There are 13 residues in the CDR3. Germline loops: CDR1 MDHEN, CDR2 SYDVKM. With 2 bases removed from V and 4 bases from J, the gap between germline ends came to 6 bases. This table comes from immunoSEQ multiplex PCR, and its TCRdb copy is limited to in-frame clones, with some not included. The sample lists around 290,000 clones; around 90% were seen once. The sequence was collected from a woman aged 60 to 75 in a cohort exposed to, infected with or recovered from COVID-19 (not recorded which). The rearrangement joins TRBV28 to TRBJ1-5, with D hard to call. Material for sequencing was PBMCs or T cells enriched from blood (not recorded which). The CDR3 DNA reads TGTGCCAGCAGTTTAAAGCCTAATCAGCCCCAGCATTTT. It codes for CASSLKPNQPQHF.